Below are 23 T cell receptor beta chains sequenced from a single sample in a study of cytomegalovirus exposure and HLA in healthy donors. Amplification used 60 Vbeta primers and 13 Jbeta primers. Produced via immunoSEQ multiplex PCR; TCRdb's table is partial and in-frame only. The data show around 170,000 clones, with more than 65% seen just once and 1.3% held by the top ten. Specimen: PBMCs. The receptor source for this set is a middle-aged man in good health and CMV-seropositive.

The gene calls are TRBV2 and TRBJ1-5; 8 nucleotides match TRBD1. This CDR3 comprises 12 residues. Trimming took 8 bases from V and 6 from J; bases not matched to a gene: 3. Germline CDR1 SNHLY, CDR2 FYNNEI. Written as DNA, the CDR3 is TGTGCCAGCCAGGGGGCCGGTCAGCCCCAGCATTTT. Translating gives CASQGAGQPQHF.

The CDR3: CASTSANYGYTF. In DNA, the CDR3 is TGTGCCAGTACCTCAGCTAACTATGGCTACACCTTC. The chain is built from TRBV19 and TRBJ1-2; D not resolved. The length of the CDR3 is 12 residues. V was clipped by 7 bases and J by 0 bases, with 6 bases between them. In germline, CDR1 is LNHDA, CDR2 SQIVND (reference sequence).

J is TRBJ2-7 and V is TRBV7-6; 8 bases agree with TRBD2. The V gene end was trimmed by 5 bases and the J gene end by 3 bases; junction bases not matched to a gene: 6. Germline loops: CDR1 SGHVS, CDR2 FNYEAQ. The CDR3 sequence is 14 residues long. The CDR3 here is CASSQLSGGYEQYF. CDR3 nucleotides: TGTGCCAGCAGCCAACTCAGCGGGGGCTACGAGCAGTACTTC.

The chain couples TRBV2 to TRBJ2-5; D not resolved. Germline lookup yields CDR1 SNHLY and CDR2 FYNNEI. The CDR3 is 13 amino acids. V was cut by 1 base and J by 7 bases, with 10 bases left in between. Written as DNA, the CDR3 is TGTGCCAGCAGTGAAGTCCCCGCAGGGACCCAGTACTTC. Its translation is CASSEVPAGTQYF.

The gene calls are TRBV2 and TRBJ2-3; D call uncertain. Germline V CDR1 and CDR2: SNHLY, FYNNEI. CDR3 length: 13 residues. Trimming stripped 6 bases from V and 4 bases from J, with 11 bases between. The chain's CDR3 is CASSHLVPDTQYF. The CDR3 DNA follows: TGTGCCAGCAGCCACCTAGTACCAGATACGCAGTATTTT.

This chain joins TRBV18 and TRBJ2-7; D remains ambiguous. The CDR3 has 12 residues. Looked up from germline, CDR1 is KGHSH and CDR2 is LQKENI. V was trimmed by 6 bases and J by 7 bases, leaving 13 bases between them. CDR3 nucleotides: TGTGCCAGCTCCTTAGCCCGGTGGGAGCAGTACTTC. It specifies CASSLARWEQYF.

The chain has TRBV19 and TRBJ2-3; D not certain. V shed 3 bases and J shed 3 bases, with 10 bases lying between them. Germline CDR1 is LNHDA and CDR2 is SQIVND (reference sequence). The CDR3 runs 14 residues. For the CDR3, the DNA is TGTGCCAGTAGTATTAATCGAGCGACAGATACGCAGTATTTT. Translating it yields CASSINRATDTQYF.

The chain couples TRBV19 to TRBJ1-2; a possible D gene is TRBD1 (5 bases). The V end was cut by 4 bases, the J end by 0 bases, with 9 bases between. CDR1 LNHDA and CDR2 SQIVND come from the germline V gene (reference sequence). The CDR3 has 14 amino acids. CDR3 nucleotide sequence: TGTGCCAGTAGTACCGCAGGGCCTAACTATGGCTACACCTTC. Protein product: CASSTAGPNYGYTF.

The CDR3 DNA follows: TGTGCCAGCAGTGAGGTGGCCAGCGGGGAGCAGTACTTC. This encodes CASSEVASGEQYF. The genes are TRBV2 and TRBJ2-7; weak D call: TRBD2 (6 bases). The CDR3 totals 13 residues. Germline V gene sequence: CDR1 SNHLY, CDR2 FYNNEI. The V and J ends lost 3 bases and 7 bases respectively, with 13 bases between them.

The chain is built from TRBV5-6 and TRBJ2-7; 7 positions agree with TRBD1. The CDR3 contains 16 residues. Trimming cost V 4 bases and J 1 base; bases outside gene matches: 11. Germline CDR1 is SGHDT and CDR2 is YYEEEE. CDR3 residues: CASSRQTGLESYEQYF. The CDR3 DNA reads TGTGCCAGCAGCCGACAGACAGGGTTGGAGTCCTACGAGCAGTACTTC.

The CDR3 reads CASSLTGSGDTQYF. For the CDR3, the DNA is TGTGCCAGCAGCTTAACTGGGTCAGGGGATACGCAGTATTTT. This chain connects TRBV7-3 to TRBJ2-3, with a weak D call TRBD1 (5 bases). This CDR3 is built from 14 residues. Deletions cut 0 bases from V and 6 bases from J, with 10 bases between. The germline CDR1 and CDR2 sequences are SGHTA and FQGTGA.

The genes are TRBV7-2 and TRBJ2-7, with D possibly matching TRBD1 (7 bases). V was trimmed by 5 bases and J by 3 bases, leaving 17 bases between them. The CDR3 covers 15 residues. Germline V gene data show CDR1 as SGHTA and CDR2 as FQGNSA. The chain's CDR3 is CASSPRQGGFYEQYF. The CDR3 region has the DNA TGTGCCAGCAGCCCCCGACAGGGAGGTTTCTACGAGCAGTACTTC.

V is TRBV30 and J is TRBJ2-2; D perhaps matches TRBD2 (6 bases). With 1 base removed from V and 5 bases from J, the gap between germline ends came to 17 bases. This CDR3 spans 16 amino acids. CDR1 is GTSNPN, CDR2 SVGIG, per germline (reference sequence). CDR3 in amino acids: CAWSEVRGGVTGELFF. For the CDR3, the DNA is TGTGCCTGGAGTGAAGTAAGAGGCGGGGTTACCGGGGAGCTGTTTTTT.

The CDR3 loop is CASSLKGLRGRADQPQHF. The DNA for the CDR3 is TGTGCCAGCAGCTTGAAGGGTCTGAGGGGGCGAGCGGATCAGCCCCAGCATTTT. The chain couples TRBV5-7 to TRBJ1-5, with 7 bases lining up with TRBD1. TRBV5-7 is marked as an open reading frame, function uncertain. This CDR3 contains 18 residues. The trim removed 1 base at V and 5 bases at J, leaving 15 bases unmatched.

This clone was seen only once. The rearrangement uses TRBV7-2 and TRBJ2-2; 11 bases are shared with TRBD2. Trimming cost V 2 bases and J 5 bases; bases outside gene matches: 10. This CDR3 has 18 amino acids. Germline V gene sequence: CDR1 SGHTA, CDR2 FQGNSA. This chain's CDR3 is CASSLYPRTSGRTGELFF. The CDR3, as DNA: TGTGCCAGCAGCTTATACCCCCGGACTAGCGGGCGAACCGGGGAGCTGTTTTTT.

A word on this clone: Other DNA sequences in this sample translate to the same CDR3. The V call is TRBV6-5, the J call TRBJ1-5; D remains ambiguous. The germline V and J ends were trimmed by 0 bases and 2 bases, with 5 bases remaining between them. The CDR3 consists of 14 residues. From germline, CDR1 is MNHEY and CDR2 SVGAGI. The CDR3 nucleotides are TGTGCCAGCAGTTACTCTCCCGGCAATCAGCCCCAGCATTTT. Residues: CASSYSPGNQPQHF.

This clone was seen a few times. V gene TRBV4-2 combines with J gene TRBJ1-4; D not resolved. The CDR3 runs 15 residues. Per the germline V gene, CDR1 is LGHNA and CDR2 is YNFKEQ. Between the trimmed V and J ends, which lost 2 bases and 3 bases, there was a span of 10 bases. This CDR3 reads CASSQKEGANEKLFF. As DNA, the CDR3 is TGTGCCAGCAGCCAAAAGGAGGGCGCTAATGAAAAACTGTTTTTT.

The chain recombines TRBV11-2 with TRBJ2-7; tentative D call: TRBD2 (6 bases). The V gene's germline CDR1 is SGHAT and CDR2 FQNNGV. The CDR3 contains 15 residues. Trimming cost V 6 bases and J 2 bases, with 17 bases left between them. The CDR3 DNA sequence: TGTGCCAGCAGGCGCGGGGCCCTCCCTCCCTACGAGCAGTACTTC. It is translated as CASRRGALPPYEQYF.

A few counts support this clone. The V and J genes are TRBV5-4 and TRBJ2-2; TRBD2 matches at 8 bases. Germline CDR1 reads SGHNT; CDR2 reads YYREEE (reference sequence). The CDR3 is 18 residues long. V was pared by 3 bases and J by 3 bases, with 13 bases of the junction left unmatched. CDR3 sequence reads: CASSSHRGGGLYTGELFF. The CDR3 DNA is TGTGCCAGCAGCTCCCACCGGGGGGGCGGACTTTACACCGGGGAGCTGTTTTTT.

The chain employs TRBV6-1 and TRBJ1-1; D unresolved. CDR3 length equals 15 residues. V lost 7 bases and J 0 bases, leaving 15 bases between the germline ends. Per the germline V gene, CDR1 is MNHNS and CDR2 is SASEGT. The CDR3 nucleotides read TGTGCCAGCAAGGCGACCGGGATTATGAACACTGAAGCTTTCTTT. It encodes CASKATGIMNTEAFF.

This clone came up once. The chain is built from TRBV25-1 and TRBJ2-7, with D possibly matching TRBD1 (6 bases). CDR3 length: 14 amino acids. With 1 base removed from V and 5 bases from J, the gap between germline ends came to 12 bases. CDR1 is MGHDK and CDR2 is SYGVNS in the germline V gene. CDR3: CASSELGALHEQYF. Here the CDR3 DNA reads TGTGCCAGCAGTGAATTGGGGGCCCTTCACGAGCAGTACTTC.

This clone was detected a few times. The chain couples TRBV28 to TRBJ2-1; 11 positions agree with TRBD2. J lost 5 bases, V lost 2 bases, and 11 bases had no gene match. The CDR3 is 18 amino acids. The germline V gene encodes CDR1 MDHEN and CDR2 SYDVKM. The CDR3 bases are TGTGCCAGCAGTTTAACCCAACCACTAGCGGGGGCCGACAATGAGCAGTTCTTC. Translated, it gives CASSLTQPLAGADNEQFF.

The CDR3 sequence: CASSQEGQGSYNEQFF. For the CDR3, the DNA is TGCGCCAGCAGCCAAGAGGGACAGGGATCCTACAATGAGCAGTTCTTC. J is TRBJ2-1 and V is TRBV4-3; 9 bases line up with TRBD1. Germline V gene sequence: CDR1 LGHNA, CDR2 YSLEER. This CDR3 region has 16 residues. Trimming cost V 0 bases and J 1 base; bases outside gene matches: 1.